A selection of T cell receptor beta chains follows, all from one sample in a study of T cells in Graves' hyperthyroidism and ophthalmopathy. Using its own MiXCR run on the multiplex PCR reads, TCRdb lists one record per CDR3 protein. The sample has 250,000 to 400,000 distinct CDR3 sequences, 12% to 15% seen once. The material sequenced was blood. These receptor sequences come from a woman in her 40s with Graves' ophthalmopathy. Both conserved end residues are part of each CDR3. The D gene is left open where the match is weak. Clone size is not always given. Where it is, it says once, few, many or a class for expanded clones.

TRBV12-3/TRBV12-4	many	TRBJ1-4	NA	CASSSRTEKLFF	TGTGCCAGCAGTTCCCGGACTGAAAAACTGTTTTTT
TRBV13	many	TRBJ2-5	TRBD2	CASSLPTGGLETQYF	TGTGCCAGCAGCTTACCGACGGGGGGGCTGGAGACCCAGTACTTC
TRBV7-9	NA	TRBJ2-3	TRBD1	CASSQDRAGMKPYF	TGCGCCAGCAGCCAGGACAGGGCTGGCATGAAGCCGTATTTT
TRBV2	NA	TRBJ1-5	NA	CASSEALVFDQPQHF	TGTGCCAGCAGTGAAGCACTAGTATTTGACCAGCCCCAGCATTTT
TRBV12-3/TRBV12-4	many	TRBJ1-5	NA	CASSPPTVNQPQHF	TGTGCCAGCAGTCCTCCTACGGTCAATCAGCCCCAGCATTTT
TRBV30	many	TRBJ2-1	NA	CAWSGYNEQFF	TGTGCCTGGAGTGGGTACAATGAGCAGTTCTTC
TRBV28	NA	TRBJ2-7	TRBD2	CASSSLAGRSSYEQYF	TGTGCCAGCAGTTCCCTAGCGGGGAGGAGCTCCTACGAGCAGTACTTC
TRBV11-3	NA	TRBJ1-1	NA	CASSSELWGNTEAFF	TGTGCCAGCAGCTCCGAGTTGTGGGGGAACACTGAAGCTTTCTTT
TRBV20-1	many	TRBJ2-1	NA	CSASREAKNEQFF	TGCAGTGCTAGCCGGGAAGCTAAGAATGAGCAGTTCTTC
TRBV9	NA	TRBJ2-5	NA	CASTRSLGDQETQYF	TGTGCCAGTACCAGGTCTCTCGGAGACCAAGAGACCCAGTACTTC
TRBV3-1	NA	TRBJ2-7	TRBD1	CASSLRGTGKNYEQYF	TGTGCCAGCAGCCTCCGGGGGACAGGGAAGAACTACGAGCAGTACTTC
TRBV18	many	TRBJ1-2	NA	CASSPLGVFGYTF	TGTGCCAGCTCACCTCTCGGGGTATTTGGCTACACCTTC
TRBV2	many	TRBJ1-1	NA	CASSEGWSEAFF	TGTGCCAGCAGTGAGGGTTGGTCGGAAGCTTTCTTT
TRBV5-5	NA	TRBJ2-5	TRBD1	CASSLVTGAQETRYF	TGTGCCAGCAGCTTGGTGACAGGGGCTCAAGAGACCCGGTACTTC
TRBV6-1	many	TRBJ2-1	NA	CASSGTLGQGRLARPSYNEQFF	TGTGCCAGCAGTGGAACCTTAGGACAGGGAAGACTAGCGCGACCATCCTACAATGAGCAGTTCTTC
TRBV20-1	few	TRBJ2-7	NA	CSARRGSYEQYF	TGCAGTGCTAGACGGGGATCATACGAGCAGTACTTC
TRBV6-1	NA	TRBJ2-3	NA	CASSRALGIDTQYF	TGTGCCAGCAGTAGGGCTTTGGGCATAGATACGCAGTATTTT
TRBV29-1	many	TRBJ1-2	NA	CSVDGSSYGYTF	TGCAGCGTTGACGGGAGCAGCTATGGCTACACCTTC
TRBV19	many	TRBJ2-1	NA	CASSIATRSEQFF	TGTGCCAGTAGTATAGCAACTAGGTCTGAGCAGTTCTTC
TRBV20-1	many	TRBJ2-1	NA	CSAAKLTSSYNEQFF	TGCAGTGCCGCCAAATTGACGAGCTCCTACAATGAGCAGTTCTTC
TRBV2	NA	TRBJ2-5	TRBD2	CATKPGRGETQYF	TGTGCCACCAAACCGGGGAGGGGAGAGACCCAGTACTTC
TRBV7-2	many	TRBJ1-1	NA	CASRKSGDTEAFF	TGTGCCAGCAGGAAATCGGGGGACACTGAAGCTTTCTTT
TRBV28	once	TRBJ1-5	NA	CASSLPLGLGGAPLNF	TGTGCCAGCAGTTTACCCCTTGGACTAGGGGGGGCCCCGCTGAATTTT
TRBV20-1	NA	TRBJ1-5	NA	CSARGQVNQPQHF	TGCAGTGCGCGTGGGCAAGTAAATCAGCCCCAGCATTTT
TRBV11-2	many	TRBJ2-3	TRBD2	CASSFLGGDRKDTQYF	TGTGCCAGCAGCTTTTTGGGGGGGGACCGGAAAGATACGCAGTATTTT
TRBV27	NA	TRBJ1-6	NA	CASSLSRVGSNSPLHF	TGTGCCAGCAGTTTATCCCGGGTAGGGTCCAATTCACCCCTCCACTTT
TRBV20-1	few	TRBJ2-5	NA	CSASGPNQETQYF	TGCAGTGCTAGCGGGCCCAACCAAGAGACCCAGTACTTC
TRBV20-1	NA	TRBJ2-7	NA	CSATGTDTLYEQYF	TGCAGTGCTACGGGGACCGACACGCTTTACGAGCAGTACTTC
TRBV7-9	NA	TRBJ2-4	NA	CASSPEGGRLTYHF	TGTGCCAGCAGCCCCGAGGGAGGACGCCTAACATATCACTTC
TRBV3-1	many	TRBJ1-4	NA	CASSQDIATNEKLFF	TGTGCCAGCAGCCAAGATATTGCAACTAATGAAAAACTGTTTTTT
TRBV5-4	NA	TRBJ2-2	NA	CASRQGTTGELFF	TGTGCCAGCAGACAGGGTACCACCGGGGAGCTGTTTTTT
TRBV25-1	few	TRBJ2-4	NA	CASSETRGRRKNIQYF	TGTGCCAGCAGTGAAACACGGGGACGGAGAAAAAACATTCAGTACTTC
TRBV12-3/TRBV12-4	many	TRBJ1-6	NA	CASSFFVGGSYNSPLHF	TGTGCCAGCAGTTTTTTTGTAGGGGGCTCCTATAATTCACCCCTCCACTTT
TRBV5-6	few	TRBJ2-7	TRBD2	CASSYGLAGAEQYF	TGTGCCAGCAGCTATGGCCTAGCGGGGGCCGAGCAGTACTTC
TRBV12-3/TRBV12-4	few	TRBJ2-6	NA	CASSLVRAGGANVLTF	TGTGCCAGCAGTTTAGTCAGGGCAGGTGGGGCCAACGTCCTGACTTTC
TRBV5-1	NA	TRBJ2-3	TRBD1	CASSYQGAGTDTQYF	TGCGCCAGCAGCTATCAGGGGGCCGGCACAGATACGCAGTATTTT
TRBV2	many	TRBJ1-2	TRBD1	CAITGGFNYGYTF	TGTGCCATCACAGGGGGCTTTAACTATGGCTACACCTTC
TRBV5-6	few	TRBJ2-7	NA	CASSLDQGYEQYF	TGTGCCAGCAGCTTGGACCAGGGCTACGAGCAGTACTTC
TRBV15	many	TRBJ1-1	TRBD1	CATSKGTGGLATEAFF	TGTGCCACCAGCAAGGGGACAGGGGGACTGGCCACTGAAGCTTTCTTT
TRBV20-1	many	TRBJ2-5	NA	CSATLEVETQYF	TGCAGTGCTACCCTGGAAGTGGAGACCCAGTACTTC
TRBV27	many	TRBJ1-1	TRBD1	CASSFLDRGVTEAFF	TGTGCCAGCAGTTTCCTAGACAGGGGCGTCACTGAAGCTTTCTTT
TRBV14	few	TRBJ2-1	NA	CASSQYGDPTLTYNEQFF	TGTGCCAGCAGCCAATACGGGGATCCAACGCTAACCTACAATGAGCAGTTCTTC
TRBV5-8	many	TRBJ1-2	NA	CASSLARRGTYGYTF	TGTGCCAGCAGCTTGGCCCGTCGGGGAACCTATGGCTACACCTTC
TRBV7-2	NA	TRBJ2-7	NA	CASTRGPTNTPRPYEQYF	TGTGCCAGCACCAGGGGACCGACGAATACCCCCCGTCCCTACGAGCAGTACTTC
TRBV6-1	few	TRBJ1-1	NA	CASRPSQNTEAFF	TGTGCCAGCAGACCAAGCCAGAACACTGAAGCTTTCTTT
TRBV29-1	NA	TRBJ1-3	TRBD1	CSAGDSGTGKNTIYF	TGCAGCGCTGGGGACTCCGGGACAGGGAAAAACACCATATATTTT
TRBV28	NA	TRBJ1-2	NA	CASSSRIQNYGYTF	TGTGCCAGCAGTTCGCGAATCCAAAACTATGGCTACACCTTC
TRBV2	many	TRBJ1-4	NA	CASRAGTNEKLFF	TGTGCCAGCAGGGCCGGGACTAATGAAAAACTGTTTTTT
TRBV2	many	TRBJ2-1	NA	CASRDGVRASSYNEQFF	TGTGCCAGCAGAGACGGGGTGCGGGCATCCTCCTACAATGAGCAGTTCTTC
TRBV5-6	NA	TRBJ2-7	TRBD1	CASSLSPGQSSYEQYF	TGTGCCAGCAGCTTGAGCCCGGGACAGAGCTCCTACGAGCAGTACTTC
TRBV5-1	many	TRBJ2-3	NA	CASSLGRGGMVRDTQYF	TGCGCCAGCAGCTTGGGACGAGGCGGGATGGTAAGAGATACGCAGTATTTT
TRBV2	many	TRBJ2-7	NA	CASTGQIYEQYF	TGTGCCAGTACCGGACAGATTTACGAGCAGTACTTC